These 15 T cell receptor beta chains originate from one sample sequenced in a study of cytomegalovirus exposure and HLA in healthy donors. Measured with immunoSEQ multiplex PCR; TCRdb has only the in-frame clones, and not every one. The sample holds approximately 190,000 clones, 65% to 90% seen once. The source material was PBMCs. The receptors derive from a woman aged 25 to 45 in good health and CMV-seropositive.

This chain connects TRBV25-1 to TRBJ1-2; weak D call: TRBD1 (6 bases). Germline V CDR1 and CDR2: MGHDK, SYGVNS. This CDR3 contains 15 residues. Trimming took 3 bases from V and 4 from J, leaving 15 bases between them. This chain's CDR3 is CASSDVRGGFYGYTF. CDR3 nucleotides: TGTGCCAGCAGTGATGTGAGGGGGGGATTCTATGGCTACACCTTC.

This rearrangement joins TRBV9 to TRBJ1-2, with a possible D match to TRBD1 (6 bases). The CDR3 is made up of 14 amino acids. CDR1 is SGDLS and CDR2 is YYNGEE in the germline V gene. Trimming stripped 4 bases from V and 8 bases from J, with 18 bases between. In DNA, the CDR3 is TGTGCCAGCAGCACCCAGACAGGTCTCCGGGGCTACACCTTC. It encodes CASSTQTGLRGYTF.

This sequence joins TRBV29-1 and TRBJ2-5; TRBD2 might be the D (7 bases). V gave up 7 bases and J gave up 4 bases, with 19 bases separating them. The CDR3 loop spans 14 amino acids. CDR1 is SQVTM, CDR2 ANQGSEA, per germline. The CDR3 here is CSAQVGGLGETQYF. In nucleotides, the CDR3 is TGCAGCGCCCAGGTCGGGGGGCTTGGAGAGACCCAGTACTTC.

DNA of the CDR3: TGTGCCAGCAGTGAGGACACAGGGCACCATGGCTACACCTTC. This sequence encodes CASSEDTGHHGYTF. This chain links TRBV2 with TRBJ1-2, with D perhaps TRBD1 (6 bases). Germline assignment: CDR1 SNHLY and CDR2 FYNNEI. Trimming shortened V by 3 bases and J by 6 bases, and 14 bases separated the two germline ends. CDR3 length equals 14 residues.

CDR3 DNA: TGTGCCAGCAGCTTAGGCGGCGGGAGGGGCTCCTACAATGAGCAGTTCTTC. It yields the protein CASSLGGGRGSYNEQFF. V usage is TRBV7-2 and J usage is TRBJ2-1; TRBD2 agrees at 9 bases. The CDR3 extends over 17 amino acids. Germline V lookup: CDR1 SGHTA, CDR2 FQGNSA. V dropped 1 base and J dropped 0; count of bases not matched to a gene: 4. Variable domain in full (rest from reference TRBV7-2 and TRBJ2-1): GAGVSQSPSNKVTEKGKDVELRCDPISGHTALYWYRQSLGQGLEFLIYFQGNSAPDKSGLPSDRFSAERTGGSVSTLTIQRTQQEDSAVYLCASSLGGGRGSYNEQFFGPGTRLTVL.

The chain combines TRBV15 with TRBJ1-1; no clear D gene. This CDR3 is built from 14 residues. Between the trimmed V and J ends, which lost 7 bases and 4 bases, there was a span of 16 bases. CDR1 is LNHNV and CDR2 is YYDKDF in the germline V gene (reference sequence). The CDR3 region has the DNA TGTGCCACCACCGCGGGCAGACCTCCCACTGAAGCTTTCTTT. This codes for CATTAGRPPTEAFF.

The rearrangement joins TRBV2 to TRBJ1-1; D may be TRBD1 (6 bases). Trimming left V 0 bases short and J 6 bases short, with 8 bases between. Germline V lookup: CDR1 SNHLY, CDR2 FYNNEI. CDR3 size: 13 residues. Written as DNA, the CDR3 is TGTGCCAGCAGTGAAGCACAGGGCTCTGAAGCTTTCTTT. This translates into CASSEAQGSEAFF. The variable domain in full, completed from reference TRBV2 and TRBJ1-1, reads EPEVTQTPSHQVTQMGQEVILRCVPISNHLYFYWYRQILGQKVEFLVSFYNNEISEKSEIFDDQFSVERPDGSNFTLKIRSTKLEDSAMYFCASSEAQGSEAFFGQGTRLTVV.

The CDR3 region is CASSLGGSAAEQYF. DNA for the CDR3: TGCGCCAGCAGTCTTGGGGGGAGTGCGGCCGAGCAGTACTTC. The chain links TRBV5-1 to TRBJ2-7, with a weak D call TRBD2 (6 bases). Per germline, CDR1 SGHRS and CDR2 YFSETQ. This CDR3 spans 14 amino acids. The ends were cut back, 5 bases at V and 6 bases at J, with 18 bases in the middle.

The rearrangement joins TRBV28 to TRBJ2-6; 7 positions agree with TRBD1. Losses at the gene ends were 3 bases for V and 2 bases for J; bases not matched to a gene: 4. There are 16 residues in the CDR3. Germline-derived CDR1 and CDR2 are MDHEN and SYDVKM. The CDR3, as DNA: TGTGCCAGCAGTTTCCCCACAGGGGCTGGGGCCAACGTCCTGACTTTC. Translation gives CASSFPTGAGANVLTF.

V gene TRBV19 combines with J gene TRBJ2-1; TRBD2 agrees at 11 bases. Germline assignment: CDR1 LNHDA and CDR2 SQIVND (reference sequence). This CDR3 region has 14 residues. V was clipped by 8 bases and J by 7 bases; unmatched bases: 7. The CDR3 here is CASYGTSGLNEQFF. For the CDR3, the DNA is TGTGCCAGTTATGGGACTAGCGGCTTAAATGAGCAGTTCTTC. Full variable domain (outside the CDR3, taken from reference TRBV19 and TRBJ2-1): DGGITQSPKYLFRKEGQNVTLSCEQNLNHDAMYWYRQDPGQGLRLIYYSQIVNDFQKGDIAEGYSVSREKKESFPLTVTSAQKNPTAFYLCASYGTSGLNEQFFGPGTRLTVL.

The chain combines TRBV7-6 with TRBJ1-1; D is undetermined. Germline loops: CDR1 SGHVS, CDR2 FNYEAQ. Trimming stripped 0 bases from V and 4 bases from J, with 9 bases between. This CDR3 region has 14 residues. CDR3 sequence (DNA): TGTGCCAGCAGCTTAGCTAGAGAGAGCACTGAAGCTTTCTTT. This sequence encodes CASSLARESTEAFF.

The V and J genes are TRBV5-1 and TRBJ2-1, with 13 bases that match TRBD2. Germline V lookup: CDR1 SGHRS, CDR2 YFSETQ. V lost 1 base and J lost 5; bases outside the gene matches: 3. The CDR3 runs 16 residues. The CDR3 nucleotides read TGCGCCAGCAGCTTGAGACTAGCGGGAGGCCACAATGAGCAGTTCTTC. It translates to CASSLRLAGGHNEQFF.

The CDR3 here is CASSQESMGLAYYEQYF. The CDR3 DNA sequence: TGTGCCAGCAGCCAAGAATCAATGGGACTAGCCTACTACGAGCAGTACTTC. J is TRBJ2-7 and V is TRBV14, with 9 bases identical to TRBD2. CDR1 and CDR2 (germline): SGHDN, FVKESK. V gave up 0 bases and J gave up 3 bases; unmatched junction bases: 9. The CDR3 covers 17 residues.

The chain links TRBV5-6 to TRBJ2-2; D unclear. V gave up 4 bases and J gave up 3 bases, with 10 bases separating them. Per the germline V gene, CDR1 is SGHDT and CDR2 is YYEEEE. The CDR3 totals 14 residues. The CDR3 DNA reads as TGTGCCAGCAGCAGACGGGTCTACACCGGGGAGCTGTTTTTT. The encoded protein is CASSRRVYTGELFF.

The chain couples TRBV6-1 to TRBJ2-1, with 10 nucleotides matching TRBD1. This CDR3 contains 19 residues. With V trimmed by 5 bases and J by 3 bases, 16 bases remained unmatched. CDR1 is MNHNS and CDR2 is SASEGT in the germline V gene. The CDR3 loop reads CASSQGPGTGVGFYNEQFF. DNA of the CDR3: TGTGCCAGCAGTCAAGGCCCCGGGACAGGGGTAGGGTTCTACAATGAGCAGTTCTTC.